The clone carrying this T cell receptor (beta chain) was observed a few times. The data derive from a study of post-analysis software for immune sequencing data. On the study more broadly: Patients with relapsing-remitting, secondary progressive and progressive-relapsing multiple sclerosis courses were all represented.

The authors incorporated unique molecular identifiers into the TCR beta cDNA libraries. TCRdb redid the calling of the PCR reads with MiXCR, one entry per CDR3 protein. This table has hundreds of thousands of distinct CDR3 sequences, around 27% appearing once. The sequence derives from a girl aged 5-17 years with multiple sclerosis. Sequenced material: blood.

The CDR3, as DNA: TGCAGCGTTGAGGGCAGGGGAAACGAGCAGTACTTC. It yields the protein CSVEGRGNEQYF. V is TRBV29-1 and J is TRBJ2-7; D might be TRBD1 (6 bases). V was cut by 3 bases and J by 5 bases, with 11 bases left in between. CDR3 length: 12 amino acids. Germline V CDR1 and CDR2: SQVTM, ANQGSEA.